Below, one TCR beta chain is given with its context. As yet, its antigen is unknown. The data were taken from a study of tumor-infiltrating lymphocytes in primary liver carcinoma. Background on the study: Patients, male and female, were 30 to 69 years old.

The study co-extracted DNA and RNA from about 20-30 mg of unsorted bulk tissue. The template, about 500 ng total RNA, yielded TCR beta cDNA made with a constant-region primer. Slightly modified ARM-PCR with three nested multiplex PCR rounds yielded TCR beta libraries. Researchers ran the first two PCR rounds for around 10 cycles each with TRBV1-TRBV30 forward primers and a C-beta reverse primer. TCRdb re-called the multiplex PCR reads with MiXCR, one entry per CDR3 protein. This table holds about 110,000 distinct CDR3 sequences, 50% to 65% found once. Regarding the study as a whole: The study found a significantly higher top-250-clone fraction in tumors than in blood (p = 0.039). Lower overlap was observed for tumor-adjacent and tumor-blood pairs relative to tumor region pairs.

The CDR3 runs to 11 residues. CDR1 and CDR2 (germline): DFQATT, SNEGSKA (reference sequence). V lost 2 bases and J lost 5, with 6 bases in between. This receptor was taken from an older woman with primary liver carcinoma and hepatitis B virus infection. The chain joins TRBV20-1 to TRBJ2-5, with D unclear. Sequencing was carried out using liver tumor tissue from sampling region 1. Subset defined: tumor region T1, superior pole. The CDR3 coding sequence is TGCAGTGCTAGATTACGGGAGACCCAGTACTTC. As protein: CSARLRETQYF.